This is a list of T cell receptor beta chains from one sample in a study of blood T cells in healthy people across ages. TCRdb used MiXCR to reprocess the 5' RACE reads, holding one entry per CDR3 protein. The sample records about 930,000 distinct CDR3 sequences, under 35% being singletons. The data also belong to a second study, concerning T cells of mothers and their children.

Material for sequencing was blood. The source of these receptors is a woman in her thirties or forties in good health. CDR3s include the opening cysteine and the closing phenylalanine or tryptophan.

j_call v_call cdr3_aa
TRBJ2-1 TRBV30 CAWTASRYEQFF
TRBJ2-2 TRBV20-1 CSAPGPGTGELFF
TRBJ2-3 TRBV7-2 CASSNLQGDTQYF
TRBJ2-1 TRBV20-1 CSASHLRDEQFF
TRBJ2-1 TRBV4-1 CASSQSIAGLWFF
TRBJ2-1 TRBV5-4 CASSLTGGPGNEQFF
TRBJ1-6 TRBV20-1 CSATGTGNSPLHF
TRBJ2-3 TRBV15 CATSRGVGGASTDTQYF
TRBJ1-5 TRBV28 CASNPPLGSGSNQPQHF
TRBJ1-4 TRBV15 CATSPNGTHHNEKLFF
TRBJ2-7 TRBV5-1 CASSEGLAASEQYF
TRBJ2-7 TRBV7-8 CASSLGPWQGDEQYF
TRBJ2-6 TRBV6-2/TRBV6-3 CASSPQGLSGANVLTF
TRBJ1-2 TRBV7-2 CASSFSPNCGYTF
TRBJ1-2 TRBV5-1 CASSGSVDGYTF
TRBJ2-7 TRBV7-2 CASSSYLQADHEQYF
TRBJ1-2 TRBV27 CASSIPRDPSRGYGYTF
TRBJ1-1 TRBV7-9 CASSLAEGGGAFF
TRBJ2-1 TRBV5-1 CASSPGGNGSEQFF
TRBJ2-7 TRBV28 CASSTPGQGIWEQYF
TRBJ2-7 TRBV20-1 CSVGRRPSYEQYF
. TRBV5-1 CASSLRSGDYSYNEQYF
TRBJ2-3 TRBV12-3/TRBV12-4 CASEAGVTDAQYF
TRBJ2-7 TRBV30 CAGATRRQGVEYYEQYF
TRBJ2-1 TRBV11-3 CASSFGQGFNEQFF
TRBJ1-1 TRBV28 CASSLDRQGDTEAFF
TRBJ2-2 TRBV12-3/TRBV12-4 CASSFGRGRTGELFF
TRBJ1-1 TRBV28 CASSWSRGRTEAFF
TRBJ1-2 TRBV20-1 CSARDGTAYGYTF
TRBJ2-1 TRBV29-1 CSVDQGGDEQFF
TRBJ2-5 TRBV5-1 CASRGSPQETQYF
TRBJ2-3 TRBV7-2 CASGAGPNTDTQYF
TRBJ2-1 TRBV29-1 CSGTGGSYNEQFF
TRBJ1-6 TRBV28 CASSSWGQLNSPLHF
TRBJ2-1 TRBV12-3/TRBV12-4 CASSHISGGYNEQFF
TRBJ1-2 TRBV28 CAAFTASGYTF
TRBJ2-3 TRBV15 CATSSYSKYTDTQYF
TRBJ2-7 TRBV12-3/TRBV12-4 CASSRLAGPYEQYF
TRBJ1-1 TRBV12-3/TRBV12-4 CASSSYGRGLGAFF
TRBJ1-2 TRBV3-1 CASSQGTGVGYTF
TRBJ2-7 TRBV28 CASRRQGIYEQYF
TRBJ2-1 TRBV10-3 CAISEREPGQGAHGQFF